This T cell receptor (beta chain) stems from a study of blood T cells in healthy people across ages. Germline assignment: CDR1 SGDLS and CDR2 YYNGEE. V lost 4 bases, J lost 1 base, and 14 bases lay in between. This CDR3 has 15 amino acids. Healthy Caucasian individuals from Russia aged roughly 6 to 90 served as donors. Each donor's blood draw was 8.5 to 10 milliliters of peripheral blood. A second PCR, run for about 6 to 11 cycles, used a sample-barcoded 5' primer plus a J-beta primer mix. From the 5' RACE reads, TCRdb called clonotypes with MiXCR, one entry per CDR3 protein. Among 750,000 to 950,000 distinct CDR3 sequences, 25% to 35% were seen once, and the ten largest hold roughly 10%. The sample was also reused in another study, on T cells of mothers and their children.

The sequenced sample consisted of blood. This sequence was found in a woman between 40 and 50 years old in good health. This chain uses TRBV9 with TRBJ1-1; D gene uncertain. CDR3: CASSSMTGSNTEAFF. CDR3 DNA: TGTGCCAGCAGCTCTATGACGGGATCGAACACTGAAGCTTTCTTT.